The following is a T cell receptor beta chain sequence with its context. The sample belongs to a study of blood T cell repertoires in COVID-19. Study-level background: There were acute and convalescent COVID-19 samples, and they came from the United States, Italy and Spain. T cells, B-cell-depleted T cells, or PBMCs provided the cDNA or gDNA that served as material.

Measured with immunoSEQ multiplex PCR; TCRdb has only the in-frame clones, and not every one. The data contain about 230,000 clones, 70% to 90% of them singletons. The clonotype was recovered from a man aged 45-65 years with COVID-19, enrolled during active disease. The sequenced material came from peripheral blood.

DNA of the CDR3: TGTGCCACCAGCAGTGGCCTCGGGGGAAGAGAAAACACCATATATTTT. Protein product: CATSSGLGGRENTIYF. The rearrangement uses TRBV15 and TRBJ1-3; the D gene is possibly TRBD1 (5 bases). V was pared by 3 bases and J by 6 bases, with 18 bases between. CDR1 is LNHNV and CDR2 is YYDKDF in the germline V gene (reference sequence). The CDR3 sequence is 16 residues long.